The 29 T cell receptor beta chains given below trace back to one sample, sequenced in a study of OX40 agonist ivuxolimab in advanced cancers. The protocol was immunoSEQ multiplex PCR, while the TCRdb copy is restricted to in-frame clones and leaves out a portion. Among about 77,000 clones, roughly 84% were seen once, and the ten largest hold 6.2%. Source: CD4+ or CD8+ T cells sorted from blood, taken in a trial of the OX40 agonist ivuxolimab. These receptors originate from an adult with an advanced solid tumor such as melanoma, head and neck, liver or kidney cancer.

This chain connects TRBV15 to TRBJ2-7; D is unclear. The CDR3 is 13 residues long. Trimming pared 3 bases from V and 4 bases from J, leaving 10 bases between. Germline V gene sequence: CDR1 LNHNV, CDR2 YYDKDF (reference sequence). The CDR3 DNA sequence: TGTGCCACCAGCAGCCCTACCTCATACGAGCAGTACTTC. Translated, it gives CATSSPTSYEQYF.

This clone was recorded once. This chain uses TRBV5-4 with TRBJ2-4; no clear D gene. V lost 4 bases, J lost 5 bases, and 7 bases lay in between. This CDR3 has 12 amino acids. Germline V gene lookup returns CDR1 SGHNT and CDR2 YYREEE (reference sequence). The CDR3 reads CASSVDQNIQYF. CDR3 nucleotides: TGTGCCAGCAGCGTTGACCAAAACATTCAGTACTTC.

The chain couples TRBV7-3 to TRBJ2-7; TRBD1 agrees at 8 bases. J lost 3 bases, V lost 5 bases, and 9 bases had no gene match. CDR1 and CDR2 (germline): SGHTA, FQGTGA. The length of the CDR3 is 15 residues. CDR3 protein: CASSIQGAHGYEQYF. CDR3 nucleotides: TGTGCCAGCAGCATCCAGGGGGCGCATGGCTACGAGCAGTACTTC. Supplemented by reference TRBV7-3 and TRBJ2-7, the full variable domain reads GAGVSQTPSNKVTEKGKYVELRCDPISGHTALYWYRQSLGQGPEFLIYFQGTGAADDSGLPNDRFFAVRPEGSVSTLKIQRTERGDSAVYLCASSIQGAHGYEQYFGPGTRLTVT.

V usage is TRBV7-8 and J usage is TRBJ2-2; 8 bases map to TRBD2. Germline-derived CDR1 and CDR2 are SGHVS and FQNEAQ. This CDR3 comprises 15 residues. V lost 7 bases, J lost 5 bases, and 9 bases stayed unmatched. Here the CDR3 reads CASMGDGRGTGELFF. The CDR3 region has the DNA TGTGCCAGCATGGGTGACGGGAGGGGTACCGGGGAGCTGTTTTTT.

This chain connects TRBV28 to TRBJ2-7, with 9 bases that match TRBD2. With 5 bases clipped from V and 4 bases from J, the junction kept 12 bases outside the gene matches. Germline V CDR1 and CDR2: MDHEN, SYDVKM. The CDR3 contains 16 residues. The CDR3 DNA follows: TGTGCCAGCAGTCCTGTGACTAGCGGACTTCCGTACGAGCAGTACTTC. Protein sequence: CASSPVTSGLPYEQYF.

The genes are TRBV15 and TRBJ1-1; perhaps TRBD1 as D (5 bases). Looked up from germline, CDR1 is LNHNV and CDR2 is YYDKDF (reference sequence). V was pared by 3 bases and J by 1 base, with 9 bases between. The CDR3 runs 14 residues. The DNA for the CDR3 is TGTGCCACCAGCAGGGCGCAGGGGAACACTGAAGCTTTCTTT. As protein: CATSRAQGNTEAFF.

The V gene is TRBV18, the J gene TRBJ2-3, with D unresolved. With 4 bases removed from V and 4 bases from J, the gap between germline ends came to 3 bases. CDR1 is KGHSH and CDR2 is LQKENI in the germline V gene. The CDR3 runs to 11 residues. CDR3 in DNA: TGTGCCAGCTCACTACCAGATACGCAGTATTTT. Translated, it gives CASSLPDTQYF.

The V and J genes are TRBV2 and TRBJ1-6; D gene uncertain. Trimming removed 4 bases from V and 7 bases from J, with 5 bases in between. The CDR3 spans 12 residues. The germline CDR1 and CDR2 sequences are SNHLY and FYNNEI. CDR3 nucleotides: TGTGCCAGCAGTGGGGAGAATTCACCCCTCCACTTT. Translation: CASSGENSPLHF.

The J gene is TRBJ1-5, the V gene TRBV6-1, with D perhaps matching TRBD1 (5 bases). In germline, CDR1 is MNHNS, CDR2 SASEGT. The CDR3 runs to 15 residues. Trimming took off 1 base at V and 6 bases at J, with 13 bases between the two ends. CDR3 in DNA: TGTGCCAGCAGTGAAGGTATCGGGGGGGGTCAGCCCCAGCATTTT. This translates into CASSEGIGGGQPQHF.

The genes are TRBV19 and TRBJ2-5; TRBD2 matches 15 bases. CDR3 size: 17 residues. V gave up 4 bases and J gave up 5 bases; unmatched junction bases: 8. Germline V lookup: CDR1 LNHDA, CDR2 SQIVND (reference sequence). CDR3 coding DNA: TGTGCCAGTAGTAAACGGACTAGCGGGGGGGCTTGGGAGACCCAGTACTTC. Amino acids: CASSKRTSGGAWETQYF.

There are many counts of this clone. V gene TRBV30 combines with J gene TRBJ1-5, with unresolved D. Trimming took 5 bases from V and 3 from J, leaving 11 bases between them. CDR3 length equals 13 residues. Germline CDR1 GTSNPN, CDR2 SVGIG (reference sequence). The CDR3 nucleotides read TGTGCCTGGTCGCCCCTGGACAATCAGCCCCAGCATTTT. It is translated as CAWSPLDNQPQHF.

The CDR3 here is CASSQEWPDNEQFF. Written as DNA, the CDR3 is TGTGCCAGCAGCCAAGAATGGCCAGATAATGAGCAGTTCTTC. The chain carries TRBV14 and TRBJ2-1; D unclear. This CDR3 has 14 residues. V lost 0 bases and J 7 bases, leaving 10 bases between the germline ends. CDR1 and CDR2 from the germline V gene are SGHDN and FVKESK.

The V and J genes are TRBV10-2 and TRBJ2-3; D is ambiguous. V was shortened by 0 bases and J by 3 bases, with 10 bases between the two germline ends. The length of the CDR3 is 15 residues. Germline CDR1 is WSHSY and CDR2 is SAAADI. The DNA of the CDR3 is TGCGCCAGCAGTGAGTCGATATCCAGGACAGATACGCAGTATTTT. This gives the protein CASSESISRTDTQYF.

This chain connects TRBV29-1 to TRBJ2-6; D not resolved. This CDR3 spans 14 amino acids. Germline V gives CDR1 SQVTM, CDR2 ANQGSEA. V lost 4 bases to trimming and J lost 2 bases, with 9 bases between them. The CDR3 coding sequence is TGCAGCGTTGTAATGAGCACTGGGGCCAACGTCCTGACTTTC. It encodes CSVVMSTGANVLTF. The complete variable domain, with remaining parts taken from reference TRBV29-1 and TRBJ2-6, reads SAVISQKPSRDICQRGTSLTIQCQVDSQVTMMFWYRQQPGQSLTLIATANQGSEATYESGFVIDKFPISRPNLTFSTLTVSNMSPEDSSIYLCSVVMSTGANVLTFGAGSRLTVL.

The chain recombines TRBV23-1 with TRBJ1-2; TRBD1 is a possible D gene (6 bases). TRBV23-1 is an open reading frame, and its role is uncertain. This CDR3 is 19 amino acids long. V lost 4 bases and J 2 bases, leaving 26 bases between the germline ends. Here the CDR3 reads CASSRPTGPDRSRNYGYTF. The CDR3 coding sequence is TGCGCCAGCAGTCGACCCACAGGGCCGGATCGGTCGAGAAACTATGGCTACACCTTC.

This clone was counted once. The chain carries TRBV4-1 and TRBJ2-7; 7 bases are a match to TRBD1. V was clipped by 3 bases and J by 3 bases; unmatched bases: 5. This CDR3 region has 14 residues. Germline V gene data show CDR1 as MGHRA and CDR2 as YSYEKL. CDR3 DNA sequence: TGCGCCAGCAGCCAGAGACAGGGCAACTACGAGCAGTACTTC. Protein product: CASSQRQGNYEQYF.

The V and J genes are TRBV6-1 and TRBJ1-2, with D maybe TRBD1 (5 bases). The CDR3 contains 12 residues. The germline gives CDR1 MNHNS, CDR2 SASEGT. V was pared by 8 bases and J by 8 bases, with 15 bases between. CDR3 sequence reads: CASFGGAGGYTF. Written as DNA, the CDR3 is TGTGCCAGCTTTGGAGGGGCGGGAGGCTACACCTTC.

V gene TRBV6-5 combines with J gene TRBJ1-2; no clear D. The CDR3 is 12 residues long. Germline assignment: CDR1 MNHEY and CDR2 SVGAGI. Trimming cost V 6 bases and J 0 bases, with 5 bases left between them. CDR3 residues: CASRIPNYGYTF. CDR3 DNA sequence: TGTGCCAGCAGGATTCCTAACTATGGCTACACCTTC.

The CDR3 nucleotides are TGTGCCAGCAGCTGGGACACGACTAATGAAAAACTGTTTTTT. Translated, it gives CASSWDTTNEKLFF. The genes are TRBV5-4 and TRBJ1-4, with D possibly being TRBD1 (6 bases). V lost 3 bases and J 2 bases, leaving 8 bases between the germline ends. Germline CDR1 reads SGHNT; CDR2 reads YYREEE (reference sequence). The CDR3 spans 14 residues. The variable domain in full, with the rest retrieved from reference TRBV5-4 and TRBJ1-4, is ETGVTQSPTHLIKTRGQQVTLRCSSQSGHNTVSWYQQALGQGPQFIFQYYREEENGRGNFPPRFSGLQFPNYSSELNVNALELDDSALYLCASSWDTTNEKLFFGSGTQLSVL.

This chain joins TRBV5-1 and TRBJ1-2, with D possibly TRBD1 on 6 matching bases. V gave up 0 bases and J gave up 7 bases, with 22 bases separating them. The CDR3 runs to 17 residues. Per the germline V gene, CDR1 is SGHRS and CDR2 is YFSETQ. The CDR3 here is CASSLGMSEGVGGGYTF. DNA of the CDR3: TGCGCCAGCAGCTTGGGGATGTCTGAGGGGGTAGGCGGTGGCTACACCTTC.

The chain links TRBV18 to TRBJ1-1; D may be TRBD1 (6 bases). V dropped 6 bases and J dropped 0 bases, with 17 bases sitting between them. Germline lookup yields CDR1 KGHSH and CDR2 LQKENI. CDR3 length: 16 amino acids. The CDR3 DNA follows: TGTGCCAGCTCGCCAATACCGGGACACCTGAACACTGAAGCTTTCTTT. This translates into CASSPIPGHLNTEAFF.

The CDR3 nucleotides read TGTGCCAGCAGCTTAGGTACGCGGGGAAATAATGAAAAACTGTTTTTT. Its translation: CASSLGTRGNNEKLFF. The chain combines TRBV7-9 with TRBJ1-4; D gene ambiguous. Looked up from germline, CDR1 is SEHNR and CDR2 is FQNEAQ (reference sequence). The ends were cut back, 1 base at V and 4 bases at J, with 13 bases in the middle. This CDR3 region has 16 residues.

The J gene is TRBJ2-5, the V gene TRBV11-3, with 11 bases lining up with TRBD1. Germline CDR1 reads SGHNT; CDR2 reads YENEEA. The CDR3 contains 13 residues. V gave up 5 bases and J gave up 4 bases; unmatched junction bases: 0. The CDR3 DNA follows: TGTGCCAGCAGCGGGACAGGGGGAGAGACCCAGTACTTC. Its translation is CASSGTGGETQYF.

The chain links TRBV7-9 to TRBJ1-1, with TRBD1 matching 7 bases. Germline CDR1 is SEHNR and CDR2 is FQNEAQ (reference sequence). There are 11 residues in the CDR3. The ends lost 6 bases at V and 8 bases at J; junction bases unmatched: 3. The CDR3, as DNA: TGTGCCAGCAGTACGGGACAGGAAGCTTTCTTT. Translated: CASSTGQEAFF.

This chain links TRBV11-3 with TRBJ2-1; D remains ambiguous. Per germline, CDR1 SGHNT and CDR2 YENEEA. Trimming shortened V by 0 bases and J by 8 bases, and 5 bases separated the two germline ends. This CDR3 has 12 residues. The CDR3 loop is CASSLDGYEQFF. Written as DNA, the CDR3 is TGTGCCAGCAGCTTAGATGGCTATGAGCAGTTCTTC.

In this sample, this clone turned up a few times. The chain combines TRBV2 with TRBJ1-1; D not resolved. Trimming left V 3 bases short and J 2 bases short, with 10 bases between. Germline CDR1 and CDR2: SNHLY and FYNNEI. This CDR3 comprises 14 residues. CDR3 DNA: TGTGCCAGCAGTGATGCGGGCGGAAACACTGAAGCTTTCTTT. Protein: CASSDAGGNTEAFF.

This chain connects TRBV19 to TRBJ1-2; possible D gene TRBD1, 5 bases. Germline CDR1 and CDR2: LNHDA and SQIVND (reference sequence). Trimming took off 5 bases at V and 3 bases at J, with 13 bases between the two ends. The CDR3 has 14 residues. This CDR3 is CASSEQGTDYGYTF. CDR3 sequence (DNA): TGTGCCAGTAGTGAGCAGGGAACGGACTATGGCTACACCTTC.

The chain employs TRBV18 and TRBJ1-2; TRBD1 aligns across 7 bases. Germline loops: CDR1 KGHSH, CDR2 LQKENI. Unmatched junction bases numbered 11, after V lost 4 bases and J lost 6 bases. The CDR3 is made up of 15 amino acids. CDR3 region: CASSLDKGAINGYTF. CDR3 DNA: TGTGCCAGCTCACTCGATAAGGGGGCGATTAATGGCTACACCTTC.

CDR3 residues: CSARGGYEQYF. Here the CDR3 DNA reads TGCAGTGCTAGAGGGGGGTACGAGCAGTACTTC. The V and J genes are TRBV20-1 and TRBJ2-7; either TRBD1 or TRBD2 may supply D (5 bases each). The CDR3 loop spans 11 amino acids. The germline CDR1 and CDR2 sequences are DFQATT and SNEGSKA (reference sequence). V shed 1 base and J shed 4 bases, with 5 bases lying between them.